The 25 T cell receptor beta chains given below trace back to one sample, sequenced in a study of Ad26.COV2.S vaccination and SARS-CoV-2 variants. Regarding treatment: about 20 received Ad26.COV2.S at low or high dose, single or two shots; about 5 received placebo; per-sample allocation not given. Sampling occurred on day 63 after the first vaccine or placebo injection. Method: immunoSEQ multiplex PCR; TCRdb's copy keeps in-frame clones and lacks some. The data show hundreds of thousands of clones, with 80% to 90% seen just once and approximately 2.5% held by the top ten. The sequenced sample was peripheral blood, obtained in a trial of Ad26.COV2.S vaccine versus placebo. The origin of the receptors is a person between 18 and 65 years old who received the Ad26.COV2.S COVID-19 vaccine or a placebo.

The V gene is TRBV4-3, the J gene TRBJ1-2, with D maybe TRBD1 (5 bases). The ends were cut back, 3 bases at V and 2 bases at J, with 10 bases in the middle. The CDR3 spans 14 residues. In germline, CDR1 is LGHNA, CDR2 YSLEER. The CDR3 region is CASSQGLLNYGYTF. For the CDR3, the DNA is TGCGCCAGCAGCCAGGGACTGCTGAACTATGGCTACACCTTC.

For this clone: This same CDR3 is encoded by further DNA sequences in the sample. The chain recombines TRBV18 with TRBJ2-5; D possibly corresponds to TRBD2 (6 bases). Germline CDR1 and CDR2: KGHSH and LQKENI. The V and J ends lost 2 bases and 5 bases respectively, with 9 bases between them. The CDR3 loop spans 13 amino acids. The CDR3 DNA reads TGTGCCAGCTCACCAAGGGGAGGTGAGACCCAGTACTTC. This encodes CASSPRGGETQYF. Full variable domain (missing parts from reference TRBV18 and TRBJ2-5): NAGVMQNPRHLVRRRGQEARLRCSPMKGHSHVYWYRQLPEEGLKFMVYLQKENIIDESGMPKERFSAEFPKEGPSILRIQQVVRGDSAAYFCASSPRGGETQYFGPGTRLLVL.

The chain joins TRBV2 to TRBJ2-5; D unclear. CDR1 and CDR2 from the germline V gene are SNHLY and FYNNEI. V was shortened by 1 base and J by 9 bases, with 9 bases between the two germline ends. The CDR3 length is 12 residues. The CDR3 is CASSEGYSSQYF. The CDR3 DNA is TGTGCCAGCAGTGAAGGGTATTCGTCCCAGTACTTC.

This clone was found once. The chain combines TRBV5-1 with TRBJ2-5; no clear D. The CDR3 has 15 amino acids. Trimming pared 0 bases from V and 1 base from J, leaving 10 bases between. Germline lookup yields CDR1 SGHRS and CDR2 YFSETQ. This CDR3 reads CASSLDGVTQETQYF. CDR3 DNA: TGCGCCAGCAGCTTGGATGGGGTGACCCAAGAGACCCAGTACTTC.

This chain connects TRBV10-3 to TRBJ2-2; 8 positions match TRBD1. Germline V lookup: CDR1 ENHRY, CDR2 SYGVKD. There are 14 residues in the CDR3. Trimming at V came to 7 bases and at J to 3 bases, leaving 4 bases not matched to a gene. The DNA for the CDR3 is TGTGCCATCAAGGGACAGGCCTACACCGGGGAGCTGTTTTTT. Translation: CAIKGQAYTGELFF.

The V gene is TRBV11-2, the J gene TRBJ2-7; TRBD1 matches at 7 bases. The V gene end was trimmed by 6 bases and the J gene end by 5 bases; junction bases not matched to a gene: 4. This CDR3 spans 12 amino acids. Germline CDR1 SGHAT, CDR2 FQNNGV. CDR3 bases: TGTGCCAGCAGGGACAGGCATCACGAGCAGTACGTC. Its protein is CASRDRHHEQYV.

The chain combines TRBV25-1 with TRBJ2-3, with 7 bases that match TRBD1. The germline gives CDR1 MGHDK, CDR2 SYGVNS. CDR3 size: 12 residues. V trimming: 8 bases; J trimming: 1 base; junction bases outside the gene matches: 0. The CDR3 region is CASGTGTDTQYF. CDR3 in DNA: TGTGCCAGCGGGACAGGCACAGATACGCAGTATTTT.

This sequence joins TRBV3-1 (or the pseudogene TRBV3-2) and TRBJ1-5, with D hard to call. CDR1 is LGHDT, CDR2 YNNKEL, per germline (reference sequence). V was pared by 3 bases and J by 3 bases, with 9 bases between. The CDR3 is 14 residues long. This chain's CDR3 is CASSQSSDNQPQHF. CDR3 sequence (DNA): TGTGCCAGCAGCCAGTCCAGTGACAATCAGCCCCAGCATTTT.

The chain combines TRBV27 with TRBJ1-2, with D possibly matching TRBD1 (6 bases). Per germline, CDR1 MNHEY and CDR2 SMNVEV (reference sequence). Trimming removed 8 bases from V and 7 bases from J, with 14 bases in between. The CDR3 is made up of 12 amino acids. The CDR3 spells CASWHRASGYTF. CDR3 coding DNA: TGTGCCAGCTGGCACAGGGCAAGTGGCTACACCTTC.

The chain employs TRBV7-9 and TRBJ2-1, with 9 bases that match TRBD2. The V segment lost 2 bases and the J segment 3 bases; nucleotides outside the gene matches: 8. The germline V gene has CDR1 SEHNR and CDR2 FQNEAQ (reference sequence). This CDR3 region has 17 residues. The CDR3, as DNA: TGTGCCAGCAGCTTACCAAAAGCGGGAGGCAGCTACAATGAGCAGTTCTTC. This gives the protein CASSLPKAGGSYNEQFF.

J is TRBJ1-2 and V is TRBV5-8; D is perhaps TRBD1 (6 bases). The CDR3 has 17 amino acids. V dropped 1 base and J dropped 3 bases, with 19 bases sitting between them. Germline-derived CDR1 and CDR2 are SGHTS and YDEGEE. The CDR3 reads CASSLYTPRGGDYGYTF. In DNA form, the CDR3 reads TGTGCCAGCAGCTTGTATACCCCGAGAGGGGGAGACTATGGCTACACCTTC.

The chain combines TRBV4-1 with TRBJ2-7, with 7 bases matching TRBD2. Losses at the gene ends were 1 base for V and 2 bases for J; bases not matched to a gene: 5. Germline V gene lookup returns CDR1 MGHRA and CDR2 YSYEKL. CDR3 size: 15 residues. The CDR3 here is CASSQGTSATYEQYF. In DNA, the CDR3 is TGCGCCAGCAGCCAAGGCACTAGCGCGACCTACGAGCAGTACTTC.

Remarks on this clone: An end of the junction does not agree with germline; a read error may underlie this. V is TRBV7-3 and J is TRBJ1-1, with D maybe TRBD1 (5 bases). The CDR3 sequence is 13 residues long. Per the germline V gene, CDR1 is SGHTA and CDR2 is FQGTGA. CDR3 in DNA: TGTGCCAGCAGCACTAACTCGGACACAGAAGCTTTCTTT. This encodes CASSTNSDTEAFF.

V usage is TRBV5-6 and J usage is TRBJ2-7; 7 bases match TRBD1. This CDR3 comprises 15 residues. Germline CDR1 SGHDT, CDR2 YYEEEE. Losses at the gene ends were 2 bases for V and 3 bases for J; bases not matched to a gene: 8. In DNA form, the CDR3 reads TGTGCCAGCAGCTTAGGGGACAGTCTCGGCTACGAGCAGTACGTC. Translating gives CASSLGDSLGYEQYV.

V and J are TRBV9 and TRBJ1-2; tentatively, D is TRBD1 (5 bases). The germline V and J ends were trimmed by 0 bases and 6 bases, with 12 bases remaining between them. This CDR3 has 14 residues. Germline lookup yields CDR1 SGDLS and CDR2 YYNGEE. CDR3 in amino acids: CASSVGRQGDGYTF. The CDR3 nucleotides read TGTGCCAGCAGCGTAGGCCGGCAGGGAGATGGCTACACCTTC.

V is TRBV4-3 and J is TRBJ2-7; 10 bases fit TRBD2. CDR3 length equals 14 residues. Per germline, CDR1 LGHNA and CDR2 YSLEER. With V trimmed by 1 base and J by 7 bases, 4 bases remained unmatched. The CDR3 reads CASSQASGRGEQYF. Written as DNA, the CDR3 is TGCGCCAGCAGCCAAGCTAGCGGGAGAGGGGAGCAGTACTTC.

The chain combines TRBV18 with TRBJ2-5, with 11 bases fitting TRBD2. This CDR3 is built from 18 residues. Germline V gives CDR1 KGHSH, CDR2 LQKENI. J gave up 0 bases and V 0 bases, and 6 bases lay outside the gene matches. CDR3 sequence (DNA): TGTGCCAGCTCACCACCTGGTGGGACTAGCGGCAACCAAGAGACCCAGTACTTC. Residues: CASSPPGGTSGNQETQYF.

DNA for the CDR3: TGTGCCAGCAGTCCACAATTACCGTACGAGCAGTACTTC. Translation gives CASSPQLPYEQYF. The J gene is TRBJ2-7, the V gene TRBV28; no clear D gene. V lost 5 bases, J lost 4 bases, and 12 bases lay in between. This CDR3 is 13 amino acids long. CDR1 MDHEN and CDR2 SYDVKM come from the germline V gene.

This rearrangement joins TRBV15 to TRBJ2-7; 11 bases agree with TRBD2. Germline CDR1 reads LNHNV; CDR2 reads YYDKDF (reference sequence). CDR3 length: 15 residues. V lost 1 base, J lost 7 bases, and 6 bases stayed unmatched. CDR3 loop: CATSRGGLAGSEQYV. The CDR3 DNA is TGTGCCACCAGCAGAGGTGGACTAGCGGGTTCGGAGCAGTACGTC.

The genes are TRBV4-2 and TRBJ2-3, with 10 bases matching TRBD2. Germline loops: CDR1 LGHNA, CDR2 YNFKEQ. V lost 4 bases, J lost 2 bases, and 6 bases stayed unmatched. This CDR3 comprises 16 residues. CDR3 sequence (DNA): TGTGCCAGCAGCCCCCGGACTAGCGGTATCACAGATACGCAGTATTTT. Translating it yields CASSPRTSGITDTQYF.

This clone was detected only a few times. V is TRBV19 and J is TRBJ1-5; TRBD1 might be the D (5 bases). There are 15 residues in the CDR3. Germline V lookup: CDR1 LNHDA, CDR2 SQIVND (reference sequence). V lost 3 bases and J 6 bases, leaving 15 bases between the germline ends. This CDR3 reads CASSIQGGASQPQHF. As DNA, the CDR3 is TGTGCCAGTAGTATCCAGGGAGGGGCCAGTCAGCCCCAGCATTTT.

The chain couples TRBV9 to TRBJ2-7; 8 positions agree with TRBD1. This CDR3 is built from 15 residues. The V gene end was trimmed by 2 bases and the J gene end by 0 bases; junction bases not matched to a gene: 4. Germline V gene data show CDR1 as SGDLS and CDR2 as YYNGEE. The CDR3 bases are TGTGCCAGCAGCGTTGGGGGGACAGGCTCCTACGAGCAGTACTTC. Its protein is CASSVGGTGSYEQYF. Full variable domain (rest looked up from reference TRBV9 and TRBJ2-7): DSGVTQTPKHLITATGQRVTLRCSPRSGDLSVYWYQQSLDQGLQFLIQYYNGEERAKGNILERFSAQQFPDLHSELNLSSLELGDSALYFCASSVGGTGSYEQYFGPGTRLTVT.

The chain links TRBV28 to TRBJ1-5; the D gene is possibly TRBD1 (5 bases). This CDR3 has 14 amino acids. The germline gives CDR1 MDHEN, CDR2 SYDVKM. The V and J ends lost 8 bases and 3 bases respectively, with 14 bases between them. The CDR3 spells CASRDGGSNQPQHF. The CDR3 DNA follows: TGTGCCAGCCGGGACGGGGGTTCCAATCAGCCCCAGCATTTT.

The chain couples TRBV2 to TRBJ2-7; D is unclear. Deletions cut 6 bases from V and 1 base from J, with 7 bases between. This CDR3 region has 12 residues. Germline-derived CDR1 and CDR2 are SNHLY and FYNNEI. The CDR3 DNA sequence: TGTGCCAGCAGGGACCGATCCTACGAGCAGTACGTC. Encoded protein: CASRDRSYEQYV.

The chain combines TRBV19 with TRBJ1-6; 9 nucleotides line up with TRBD1. V lost 6 bases to trimming and J lost 8 bases; unmatched junction nucleotides: 14. CDR1 LNHDA and CDR2 SQIVND come from the germline V gene (reference sequence). This CDR3 spans 17 amino acids. CDR3 amino acids: CASSHYRGQGYDSPLHF. CDR3 nucleotide sequence: TGTGCCAGTAGCCATTACCGGGGACAGGGATATGATTCACCCCTCCACTTT.